The 22 T cell receptor beta chains reported below all come from one sample, sequenced in a study of CD8+ T cells in alopecia areata. RNA extraction was followed by reverse transcription into cDNA, which acted as the sequencing template. Sequencing was performed with immunoSEQ multiplex PCR; in TCRdb, only in-frame clones are kept and a portion is missing. The sample consists of about 100,000 clones, roughly 56% of them appearing once. Described treatment: oral pan-JAK inhibitor, 5-10 mg twice daily. This sample comprised CD8+ T cells sorted from blood, obtained between weeks 55 and 65, from a patient treated with tofacitinib. All receptors come from a human donor with alopecia areata.

The table lists this clone with a count of one. This chain connects TRBV6-5 to TRBJ2-1, with 13 bases identical to TRBD2. Germline CDR1 and CDR2: MNHEY and SVGAGI. With 3 bases clipped from V and 8 bases from J, the junction kept 4 bases outside the gene matches. This CDR3 is 15 amino acids long. In DNA, the CDR3 is TGTGCCAGCAGTTATGGGACTAGCGGGGACGATGAGCAGTTCTTC. This encodes CASSYGTSGDDEQFF.

Regarding this clone: An end of the junction differs from the germline gene, which may be a read error. Other DNA sequences within the sample encode an identical CDR3. The gene calls are TRBV29-1 and TRBJ1-2; 7 nucleotides align to TRBD1. CDR1 SQVTM and CDR2 ANQGSEA come from the germline V gene. The CDR3 is 14 residues long. CDR3 sequence (DNA): TGTAGCGTTGAACGTGAGGGGGCCGTCTATGGCTACACCTTC. Protein product: CSVEREGAVYGYTF.

In its sample, this clone was seen a few times. This chain joins TRBV7-9 and TRBJ1-4; 7 bases align to TRBD1. In germline, CDR1 is SEHNR, CDR2 FQNEAQ (reference sequence). This CDR3 comprises 17 residues. The V and J ends lost 1 base and 2 bases, in that order; junction bases with no gene match: 7. CDR3 in amino acids: CASSLDHRGRTNEKLFF. The CDR3 DNA reads TGTGCCAGCAGCTTAGATCACAGGGGAAGGACTAATGAAAAACTGTTTTTT.

V gene TRBV11-2 combines with J gene TRBJ1-6, with a possible D match to TRBD1 (6 bases). CDR3 size: 16 residues. V was pared by 1 base and J by 14 bases, with 21 bases between. Germline V lookup: CDR1 SGHAT, CDR2 FQNNGV. CDR3 protein: CASSLVAGARKLALHF. CDR3 DNA sequence: TGTGCCAGCAGCTTAGTTGCAGGGGCAAGGAAGTTGGCCCTCCACTTT.

The rearrangement uses TRBV29-1 and TRBJ2-7, with D perhaps assigned TRBD1 or TRBD2 (5 bases each). V was clipped by 3 bases and J by 5 bases, with 23 bases between them. The germline V gene has CDR1 SQVTM and CDR2 ANQGSEA. The CDR3 length is 16 residues. In DNA, the CDR3 is TGCAGCGTTGACGAGGCGAGTCGGGACGGAACGGACGAGCAGTACTTC. Translation gives CSVDEASRDGTDEQYF.

The rearrangement joins TRBV6-5 to TRBJ1-6, with a possible D match to TRBD1 (5 bases). CDR1 and CDR2 (germline): MNHEY, SVGAGI. The CDR3 extends over 14 amino acids. The V end was cut by 4 bases, the J end by 7 bases, with 11 bases between. The CDR3 here is CASSLGRENSPLHF. In nucleotides, the CDR3 is TGTGCCAGCAGTTTGGGACGGGAAAATTCACCCCTCCACTTT.

The V call is TRBV7-8, the J call TRBJ2-5; tentatively, D is TRBD2 (6 bases). This CDR3 is 16 amino acids long. V was clipped by 3 bases and J by 5 bases, with 19 bases between them. Germline-derived CDR1 and CDR2 are SGHVS and FQNEAQ. CDR3 loop: CASSFGLRRGGETQYF. DNA for the CDR3: TGTGCCAGCAGCTTCGGACTGCGCCGAGGAGGGGAGACCCAGTACTTC.

The chain is built from TRBV4-1 and TRBJ1-4, with D hard to call. There are 15 residues in the CDR3. Trimming removed 0 bases from V and 7 bases from J, with 12 bases in between. The germline V gene encodes CDR1 MGHRA and CDR2 YSYEKL. The CDR3 bases are TGCGCCAGCAGCCAAGATCCCCATCGGACTGAAAAACTGTTTTTT. This sequence encodes CASSQDPHRTEKLFF.

This rearrangement joins TRBV5-4 to TRBJ1-2, with D possibly TRBD1 on 6 matching bases. Germline assignment: CDR1 SGHNT and CDR2 YYREEE (reference sequence). V shed 10 bases and J shed 2 bases, with 12 bases lying between them. CDR3 size: 12 residues. CDR3: CAGGSPNYGYTF. In DNA form, the CDR3 reads TGTGCCGGGGGCAGTCCGAACTATGGCTACACCTTC.

The chain uses TRBV5-1 and TRBJ2-2; D may correspond to TRBD1 or TRBD2 (6 bases each). Trimming left V 2 bases short and J 4 bases short, with 12 bases between. The germline V gene has CDR1 SGHRS and CDR2 YFSETQ. The CDR3 consists of 15 residues. The CDR3 DNA sequence: TGCGCCAGCAGCTTAGGAGGGGGTACCACCGGGGAGCTGTTTTTT. It codes for CASSLGGGTTGELFF.

Only one count was recorded for this clone. The chain uses TRBV7-9 and TRBJ2-4; no clear D gene. Per germline, CDR1 SEHNR and CDR2 FQNEAQ (reference sequence). V lost 5 bases and J lost 6, with 8 bases in between. This CDR3 spans 12 amino acids. CDR3 nucleotides: TGTGCCAGCAGCCCCATTTTAAACATTCAGTACTTC. Amino acids: CASSPILNIQYF. Full variable domain (missing parts from reference TRBV7-9 and TRBJ2-4): DTGVSQNPRHKITKRGQNVTFRCDPISEHNRLYWYRQTLGQGPEFLTYFQNEAQLEKSRLLSDRFSAERPKGSFSTLEIQRTEQGDSAMYLCASSPILNIQYFGAGTRLSVL.

The V call is TRBV11-2, the J call TRBJ1-4; the D gene is possibly TRBD1 (5 bases). Trimming removed 2 bases at V and 2 bases at J, with 12 bases between. The CDR3 totals 16 residues. Germline V CDR1 and CDR2: SGHAT, FQNNGV. CDR3 DNA sequence: TGTGCCAGCAGCTTAAGGTCGCAGGGCACTAATGAAAAACTGTTTTTT. This encodes CASSLRSQGTNEKLFF.

The sample holds a few counts of this clone. The chain uses TRBV7-8 and TRBJ2-6; D uncertain. Germline CDR1 is SGHVS and CDR2 is FQNEAQ. V lost 7 bases, J lost 0 bases, and 19 bases lay in between. This CDR3 comprises 18 residues. The CDR3 sequence is CASTEKITHLSGANVLTF. CDR3 coding DNA: TGTGCCAGCACCGAAAAGATAACCCACCTCTCTGGGGCCAACGTCCTGACTTTC.

The V call is TRBV15, the J call TRBJ2-3; 7 nucleotides match TRBD1. The CDR3 is made up of 15 amino acids. V dropped 3 bases and J dropped 0; count of bases not matched to a gene: 3. The germline gives CDR1 LNHNV, CDR2 YYDKDF (reference sequence). The CDR3 coding sequence is TGTGCCACCAGCAGTGGACAGGCAAGCACAGATACGCAGTATTTT. It yields the protein CATSSGQASTDTQYF.

Many counts were recorded for this clone. The chain employs TRBV5-1 and TRBJ2-7; 7 bases line up with TRBD1. With V trimmed by 4 bases and J by 4 bases, 8 bases remained unmatched. CDR1 is SGHRS, CDR2 YFSETQ, per germline. This CDR3 is built from 14 residues. The CDR3 sequence is CASSLDRTLYEQYF. Here the CDR3 DNA reads TGCGCCAGCAGCCTGGACAGGACCCTGTACGAGCAGTACTTC.

V usage is TRBV13 and J usage is TRBJ1-2; TRBD1 aligns across 8 bases. Trimming at V came to 2 bases and at J to 3 bases, leaving 5 bases not matched to a gene. The germline V gene encodes CDR1 PRHDT and CDR2 FYEKMQ (reference sequence). This CDR3 spans 15 amino acids. The CDR3 nucleotides are TGTGCCAGCAGCTTAACAGGGGGTTCAGACTATGGCTACACCTTC. It specifies CASSLTGGSDYGYTF.

This chain links TRBV5-6 with TRBJ1-2; D unclear. This CDR3 has 15 residues. CDR1 and CDR2 (germline): SGHDT, YYEEEE. The germline V and J ends were trimmed by 4 bases and 1 base, with 14 bases remaining between them. CDR3 sequence (DNA): TGTGCCAGCAGCACCTTATATCAGATTAACTATGGCTACACCTTC. Amino acids: CASSTLYQINYGYTF.

The V and J genes are TRBV9 and TRBJ2-7; 8 positions match TRBD2. CDR3 length: 16 amino acids. V was clipped by 0 bases and J by 1 base; unmatched bases: 6. From germline, CDR1 is SGDLS and CDR2 YYNGEE. The CDR3 spells CASSVDERGSSYEQYF. The DNA for the CDR3 is TGTGCCAGCAGCGTAGATGAGCGGGGGAGTTCCTACGAGCAGTACTTC.

CDR3 protein: CASSLASMNTEAFF. The CDR3 nucleotides are TGTGCCAGCAGCTTAGCCTCGATGAACACTGAAGCTTTCTTT. The chain joins TRBV7-9 to TRBJ1-1; D gene ambiguous. Per the germline V gene, CDR1 is SEHNR and CDR2 is FQNEAQ (reference sequence). The CDR3 loop spans 14 amino acids. V gave up 0 bases and J gave up 0 bases, with 5 bases separating them.

This clone turned up a few times. V is TRBV30 and J is TRBJ2-7; D may be TRBD2 (5 bases). CDR1 GTSNPN and CDR2 SVGIG come from the germline V gene (reference sequence). The V and J ends lost 4 bases and 3 bases respectively, with 19 bases between them. The CDR3 totals 15 residues. The CDR3 sequence is CAWTTVYRELYEQYF. The CDR3 region has the DNA TGTGCCTGGACTACCGTCTATAGGGAGCTCTACGAGCAGTACTTC. The complete variable domain, with remaining parts taken from reference TRBV30 and TRBJ2-7, reads SQTIHQWPATLVQPVGSPLSLECTVEGTSNPNLYWYRQAAGRGLQLLFYSVGIGQISSEVPQNLSASRPQDRQFILSSKKLLLSDSGFYLCAWTTVYRELYEQYFGPGTRLTVT.

The chain couples TRBV28 to TRBJ1-6, with TRBD1 as a possible D gene (6 bases). The ends were cut back, 6 bases at V and 0 bases at J, with 12 bases in the middle. Looked up from germline, CDR1 is MDHEN and CDR2 is SYDVKM. This CDR3 spans 16 amino acids. The chain's CDR3 is CASRPRGSSYNSPLHF. CDR3 nucleotides: TGTGCCAGCAGGCCCAGGGGCAGCTCCTATAATTCACCCCTCCACTTT.

The V call is TRBV6-5, the J call TRBJ2-4, with D perhaps TRBD1 (5 bases). Trimming removed 2 bases from V and 1 base from J, with 12 bases in between. The CDR3 consists of 16 residues. Germline-derived CDR1 and CDR2 are MNHEY and SVGAGI. This CDR3 is CASSYLREDAKNIQYF. Written as DNA, the CDR3 is TGTGCCAGCAGTTACCTCAGGGAAGATGCCAAAAACATTCAGTACTTC.